These T cell receptor beta chains were read from a single sample in a study of shared T cell receptors in the human thymus. Profiling relied on immunoSEQ multiplex PCR, and the TCRdb table lists in-frame clones only, not all of them. The sample has about 380,000 clones, more than 85% seen once. Sequencing was done on a sample of thymocytes. The receptors were sampled from a human donor. Both conserved end residues are part of each CDR3. D genes are given only for firm matches. The size of a clone is reported for some rows only, either as once, few or many, or as a class for expanded clones.

>TRBJ2-3|TRBV11-2|NA|TRBD1
TGTGCCAGCAGCTTCCCCGGGGACAGGGGGCCAGATACGCAGTATTTT
CASSFPGDRGPDTQYF
>TRBJ2-2|TRBV4-1|NA|TRBD2
TGCGCCAGCAGCCCCATGAGGGCGGGAGGGGTGGTCACCGGGGAGCTGTTTTTT
CASSPMRAGGVVTGELFF
>TRBJ2-5|TRBV5-4|NA|NA
TGTGCCAGCAGCTCCCGTACCCGACGGTACCAAGAGACCCAGTACTTC
CASSSRTRRYQETQYF
>TRBJ2-1|TRBV7-6|few|NA
TGTGCCAGCAGCATCGGGACCCACAATGAGCAGTTCTTC
CASSIGTHNEQFF
>TRBJ2-2|TRBV2|NA|NA
TGTGCCAGCAGTGAAGACAGGAACACCGGGGAGCTGTTTTTT
CASSEDRNTGELFF
>TRBJ2-2|TRBV10-3|NA|NA
TGTGCCATCAGTGGCCCCCTCCCGGGAGACACCGGGGAGCTGTTTTTT
CAISGPLPGDTGELFF
>TRBJ1-1|TRBV2|NA|TRBD1
TGTGCCAGCAGCGACGGGGACAGATACATGAACACTGAAGCTTTCTTT
CASSDGDRYMNTEAFF
>TRBJ2-7|TRBV30|NA|NA
TGTGCCTGGAGCAAGGGGTTGGGTGAGCAGTACTTC
CAWSKGLGEQYF
>TRBJ2-3|TRBV18|once|TRBD2
TGTGCCAGCTCACCGGGACTAGCGGGGAGCACAGATACGCAGTATTTT
CASSPGLAGSTDTQYF
>TRBJ2-5|TRBV5-1|NA|NA
TGCGCCAGCAGCTCCCCGGGGGTAACCCGGGGGACCCAGTACTTC
CASSSPGVTRGTQYF
>TRBJ1-5|TRBV7-5|NA|NA
TGTGTCAGAAGCCCCGTTGGGGGAGGAGGTCAGCCCCAGCATTTT
CVRSPVGGGGQPQHF
>TRBJ2-7|TRBV28|NA|TRBD1
TGTGCCAGCAGACAGGGGGCCTTGAACGAGCAGTACTTC
CASRQGALNEQYF
>TRBJ2-7|TRBV28|NA|TRBD2
TGTGCCAGCAGTCATGACACTAGCGGGAGTGCCCTCTACGAGCAGTACTTC
CASSHDTSGSALYEQYF
>TRBJ2-4|TRBV2|NA|NA
TGTGCCAGCACCGACTTAGGGGGGAGGGGTCAAAACATTCAGTACTTC
CASTDLGGRGQNIQYF
>TRBJ1-3|TRBV5-1|NA|NA
TGCGCCAGCAGCTTCGGGGACGGAGCGGGTTCTGGAAACACCATATATTTT
CASSFGDGAGSGNTIYF
>TRBJ1-4|TRBV15|NA|NA
TGTGCCACCAGCAGATATTGGTCGGGTGCAACTAATGAAAAACTGTTTTTT
CATSRYWSGATNEKLFF
>TRBJ1-5|TRBV6-5|NA|NA
TGTGCCAGCAGCCCCGTCCGAGATCAGCCCCAGCATTTT
CASSPVRDQPQHF
>TRBJ2-3|TRBV19|NA|TRBD2
TGTGCCAGTAGTTCCTCGACTAGCTCCCTTAGCACAGATACGCAGTATTTT
CASSSSTSSLSTDTQYF
>TRBJ2-4|TRBV5-1|NA|TRBD1
TGCGCCAGCAAGAGGCAGGACAGGACCATAAGCATTCAGTACTTC
CASKRQDRTISIQYF
>TRBJ1-4|TRBV6-5|NA|NA
TGTGCCAGCAGGCAAAACATCTGGGAAAAACTGTTTTTT
CASRQNIWEKLFF
>TRBJ2-7|TRBV4-1|NA|NA
TGCGCCAGCAGCCAAGATGAAGGCAGAGGCTACGAGCAGTACTTC
CASSQDEGRGYEQYF
>TRBJ1-1|TRBV14|NA|NA
TGTGCCAGCAGCCAGGAGGTAATGAACACTGAAGCTTTCTTT
CASSQEVMNTEAFF